This is a list of T cell receptor beta chains from one sample in a study of blood T cell repertoires in COVID-19. The data were produced by immunoSEQ multiplex PCR, yet TCRdb's version contains in-frame clones alone and is incomplete. The repertoire holds roughly 70,000 clones, around 90% seen once, with 1.4% to 1.5% in the top ten. Sequencing was done on a sample of peripheral blood. These receptors all stem from a man aged 45-65 years with acute or convalescent COVID-19. Each CDR3 is given with its conserved first and last residue. A D gene is named only where the DNA matches it firmly. Size values are once, few and many counts, or a class for expanded clones, and some rows have none.

v_call	d_call	j_call	clone_size	cdr3_aa	cdr3_nt
TRBV9	NA	TRBJ2-3	NA	CASSVGAYTDTQYF	TGTGCCAGCAGCGTAGGGGCTTACACAGATACGCAGTATTTT
TRBV19	TRBD1	TRBJ1-6	few	CASSPQTFLQGDYNSPLHF	TGTGCCAGTAGTCCACAGACTTTCCTACAGGGGGATTATAATTCACCCCTCCACTTT
TRBV13	TRBD1	TRBJ1-2	NA	CASSLRDRGHQGYTF	TGTGCCAGCAGCCTTAGGGACAGGGGGCATCAGGGCTACACCTTC
TRBV28	NA	TRBJ1-1	NA	CASSFVGDWSRGNTEAFF	TGTGCCAGCAGTTTTGTTGGGGATTGGTCAAGGGGGAACACTGAAGCTTTCTTT
TRBV4-2	NA	TRBJ1-3	NA	CASSQPLIGNTIYF	TGTGCCAGCAGCCAACCCCTAATTGGAAACACCATATATTTT
TRBV25-1	NA	TRBJ2-1	NA	CASRTGLYNEQFF	TGTGCCAGCAGGACCGGACTCTACAATGAGCAGTTCTTC
TRBV6-6	NA	TRBJ1-1	NA	CASSYPAREAFF	TGTGCCAGCAGTTACCCGGCTAGGGAGGCTTTCTTT
TRBV10-3	TRBD1	TRBJ1-2	NA	CAISEAGTADRYTF	TGTGCCATCAGTGAAGCCGGGACAGCTGATCGCTACACCTTC
TRBV28	TRBD2	TRBJ2-3	few	CASSPTPSGGTNTQYF	TGTGCCAGCAGTCCTACACCGAGCGGGGGGACCAATACGCAGTATTTT
TRBV4-3	NA	TRBJ2-2	NA	CASSPPAGGLTPGELFF	TGCGCCAGCAGCCCCCCCGCCGGAGGGTTGACACCCGGGGAGCTGTTTTTT
TRBV19	TRBD1	TRBJ1-2	NA	CASTLLSGTGARYTF	TGTGCCAGTACCCTACTTTCCGGGACAGGGGCGCGCTACACCTTC
TRBV5-6	NA	TRBJ2-6	NA	CASSSISGANVLTF	TGTGCCAGCAGCTCTATCTCTGGGGCCAACGTCCTGACTTTC
TRBV28	NA	TRBJ2-7	NA	CASSFGLSGQYF	TGTGCCAGCAGTTTCGGACTATCCGGGCAGTACTTC
TRBV4-1	NA	TRBJ2-1	NA	CASSHDLGYNEQFF	TGCGCCAGCAGCCATGACCTAGGTTACAATGAGCAGTTCTTC
TRBV7-9	NA	TRBJ2-3	NA	CASSLTQSTDTQYF	TGTGCCAGCAGCCTCACACAGAGCACAGATACGCAGTATTTT
TRBV5-4	NA	TRBJ2-5	NA	CASSLRWEETQYF	TGTGCCAGCAGCCTCAGGTGGGAAGAGACCCAGTACTTC
TRBV9	NA	TRBJ2-1	NA	CASSDHRNEQFF	TGTGCCAGCAGCGACCACAGGAATGAGCAGTTCTTC
TRBV21-1	NA	TRBJ2-2	NA	CASSKKGGQGTSPNTGELFF	TGTGCCAGCAGCAAAAAGGGGGGACAGGGGACCTCCCCGAACACCGGGGAGCTGTTTTTT
TRBV12-3/TRBV12-4	NA	TRBJ2-5	NA	CASSLRGDMTQYF	TGTGCCAGCAGTCTCCGTGGGGACATGACCCAGTACTTC
TRBV21-1	NA	TRBJ2-1	once	CASSHPDREMFGEQFF	TGTGCCAGCAGCCACCCGGACAGGGAAATGTTCGGTGAGCAGTTCTTC
TRBV18	NA	TRBJ1-1	NA	CASSPVTANTEAFF	TGTGCCAGCTCACCTGTGACAGCGAACACTGAAGCTTTCTTT
TRBV2	NA	TRBJ2-1	once	CASSALGGYNEQFF	TGTGCCAGCAGTGCCCTCGGGGGTTACAATGAGCAGTTCTTC
TRBV9	TRBD2	TRBJ2-1	NA	CASSVGGLAANNEQFF	TGTGCCAGCAGCGTAGGGGGACTAGCGGCAAACAATGAGCAGTTCTTC
TRBV19	TRBD1	TRBJ1-5	NA	CASSSGQGINQPQHF	TGTGCCAGTAGTTCGGGACAGGGGATAAATCAGCCCCAGCATTTT
TRBV27	NA	TRBJ1-1	NA	CASSFQGNTEAFF	TGTGCCAGCAGTTTTCAGGGGAACACTGAAGCTTTCTTT
TRBV28	TRBD1	TRBJ2-7	once	CASSRGQGPYEQYF	TGTGCCAGCAGCCGGGGACAGGGTCCCTACGAGCAGTACTTC
TRBV18	NA	TRBJ2-2	NA	CASSPRDSGELFF	TGTGCCAGCTCACCAAGGGACTCCGGGGAGCTGTTTTTT
TRBV4-1	TRBD1	TRBJ2-2	NA	CASSQNMDRALTGELFF	TGCGCCAGCAGCCAAAATATGGACAGGGCCCTCACCGGGGAGCTGTTTTTT
TRBV19	TRBD1	TRBJ1-2	NA	CASSVPGTGEGYTF	TGTGCCAGTAGTGTTCCTGGGACAGGGGAAGGCTACACCTTC
TRBV6-5	NA	TRBJ2-2	NA	CASSHHTSGELFF	TGTGCCAGCAGCCACCATACCAGCGGGGAGCTGTTTTTT
TRBV28	NA	TRBJ1-3	NA	CASRTTSGTGNTIYF	TGTGCCAGCAGAACTACCTCAGGGACTGGAAACACCATATATTTT
TRBV7-2	NA	TRBJ1-6	NA	CASSLVGVGGTNSPLHF	TGTGCCAGCAGCTTAGTAGGGGTGGGAGGGACTAATTCACCCCTCCACTTT
TRBV11-2	NA	TRBJ2-7	NA	CASSLSSSYEQYF	TGTGCCAGCAGCTTATCCAGCTCCTACGAGCAGTACTTC
TRBV7-9	TRBD1	TRBJ2-7	NA	CASSFWTGNYEQYF	TGTGCCAGCAGCTTTTGGACAGGGAACTACGAGCAGTACTTC